This paragraph covers one T cell receptor beta chain sequence. The antigen this receptor binds is unknown. Base-call qualities are not available, and no considerably larger clone is one nucleotide away. Library prep was done by 5' RACE. TCRdb lists the instrument as NextSeq 500. In the TCR library protocol, unique molecular identifiers were attached to individual cDNA molecules to correct for PCR bias and sequencing error. Sequencing covered both TCR alpha and beta chains, and within each sample the abundances of alpha and beta sequences were tightly co-correlated. The source study handled its data this way. Decombinator V4 was used to perform V gene, J gene and CDR3 annotation of TCR sequences. TCRs were defined as expanded if a significant change between any two time points was detected under a Poisson model with p below 0.0001. TCR abundances were normalised to the total number of TCRs sequenced per sample and expressed as counts per million. A search of VDJdb, accessed on 1 November 2021, was run for TCRs annotated to CMV, EBV and SARS-CoV-2, with TCRs annotated for multiple antigens excluded. In-frame beta chains were kept once TCRdb had trimmed the public reads at Q25 with fastp and called clones with MiXCR. Records with the same CDR3 protein are collapsed into one entry carrying the most frequent genes and DNA. It is TCRdb's table, rather than the study itself, that gives the V and J calls and clone size. This sample is represented by tens of thousands of distinct CDR3 sequences; around a tenth of them were singletons. Approximately 5.3% of the sample goes to the ten largest clones.

This entry comes from a study of early T cells in non-severe SARS-CoV-2 infection (dated by TCRdb to 2020 to 2023). Regarding the study in general: Because TCR sequencing relied on bulk RNA taken from unsorted whole blood, pairing of alpha and beta chains was not possible.

Set within a cohort of healthcare workers in London, UK, this nested case-control study involved weekly PCR testing of nasopharyngeal swabs along with blood sampling. Healthcare workers were enrolled in the week of the UK lockdown, from 23 to 31 March 2020, and were followed every week for up to roughly 15 weeks. Summary of the overall study and its limitations: Matching against VDJdb was skewed toward anti-spike CD8 responses, likely underestimated virus-specific expansions, and missed private and CD4 specificities.

This clonotype was sampled from an adult who was a healthcare worker with PCR-confirmed SARS-CoV-2 infection or an uninfected control (not recorded which). Sequences were derived from whole blood, sampled at baseline.

The bases are TGTGCCAGCAGCTTATTTGCAGGGCCCTACGAGCAGTACTTC. Its translation is CASSLFAGPYEQYF. The chain is made from TRBV7-9 and TRBJ2-7; possibly the D gene is TRBD1, per 5 matching bases. The CDR3, cysteine through phenylalanine, is 14 amino acids long. Only CDR3 DNA is held: 42 bases, read in frame from base 1. V and J are truncated by 2 bases and 2 bases respectively, leaving an intervening sequence of 10 bases. CDR1 and CDR2 were assigned from the germline V gene (reference sequence) as SEHNR and FQNEAQ.